Listed below are T cell receptor beta chains from one sample, sequenced in a study of shared clonotypes between healthy human individuals. TCRdb keeps only in-frame clones here, not all; method: immunoSEQ multiplex PCR. The profile shows 980,000 or so clones, around 80% of them singletons. Input material: memory CD4+ T cells sorted from blood. The receptors stem from a man aged 18 to 30 in good health. The CDR3 runs from the conserved cysteine through the conserved F or W. D genes are given only for firm matches. Clone size is not always given. Where it is, it says once, few, many or a class for expanded clones.

D	V	size	J	DNA	CDR3
TRBD1	TRBV5-1	NA	TRBJ2-5	TGCGCCAGCAGCTCAGGGACAGGGAAGGCGCAAGAGACCCAGTACTTC	CASSSGTGKAQETQYF
TRBD1	TRBV2	NA	TRBJ1-2	TGTGCCAGCATCCGGGACAGGGGTGGACATGGCTACACCTTC	CASIRDRGGHGYTF
NA	TRBV19	NA	TRBJ2-5	TGTGCCAGTAGGGCGGGGAATCAAGAGACCCAGTACTTC	CASRAGNQETQYF
TRBD2	TRBV9	few	TRBJ2-3	TGTGCCAGCAGCGCCGGACTAGCGGGGAGCACAGATACGCAGTATTTT	CASSAGLAGSTDTQYF
TRBD1	TRBV19	NA	TRBJ2-6	TGTGCCAGTAGTTCGCAGGGGGCTGGGGCCAACGTCCTGACTTTC	CASSSQGAGANVLTF
NA	TRBV5-1	NA	TRBJ1-4	TGCGCCAGCAGCCTAACCGGGACAAGGGGTGCTAATGAAAAACTGTTTTTT	CASSLTGTRGANEKLFF
TRBD2	TRBV6-5	few	TRBJ2-1	TGTGCCAGCAGAGCCGGGACTAGCGAACTTGAGCAGTTCTTC	CASRAGTSELEQFF
NA	TRBV30	NA	TRBJ1-6	TGTGCCTGGACTAGGAGGGAGGATTCACCCCTCCACTTT	CAWTRREDSPLHF
NA	TRBV6-1	NA	TRBJ1-5	TGTGCCAGCAGTTTAGGCCCTTATCAGCCCCAGCATTTT	CASSLGPYQPQHF
TRBD1	TRBV6-1	NA	TRBJ1-5	TGTGCCAGCAGCTTGACAGGGGGCAGCAATCAGCCCCAGCATTTT	CASSLTGGSNQPQHF
NA	TRBV11-2	NA	TRBJ1-4	TGTGCCAGCAGCCCACACAGGGAGGGTGAAAAACTGTTTTTT	CASSPHREGEKLFF
NA	TRBV5-1	NA	TRBJ2-7	TGCGCCAGCAGCTCCGGGCTACAGAGTGGCTACGAGCAGTACTTC	CASSSGLQSGYEQYF
TRBD1	TRBV5-1	NA	TRBJ2-3	TGCGCCAGCAGCACGTACCCCGGGACAGGGACAGATACGCAGTATTTT	CASSTYPGTGTDTQYF
NA	TRBV11-3	NA	TRBJ2-1	TGTGCCAGCAGCTCCGACGCTTACAATGAGCAGTTCTTC	CASSSDAYNEQFF
NA	TRBV2	NA	TRBJ1-6	TGTGCCAGCGTGCGAGGACAGAATAATTCACCCCTCCACTTT	CASVRGQNNSPLHF
NA	TRBV29-1	NA	TRBJ2-7	TGCAGCGTTGGTCAGGACCCCTACGAGCAGTACTTC	CSVGQDPYEQYF
NA	TRBV2	NA	TRBJ1-1	TGTGCCAGCAGTTGGGACGGCCCGAACACTGAAGCTTTCTTT	CASSWDGPNTEAFF
NA	TRBV7-9	NA	TRBJ1-2	TGTGCCAGCAGCGTTGACAGAACTGGCTACACCTTC	CASSVDRTGYTF
TRBD2	TRBV9	NA	TRBJ2-7	TGTGCCAGCAGCGTAGGTGCGGGGGGCCCACTCTACGAGCAGTACTTC	CASSVGAGGPLYEQYF
NA	TRBV14	NA	TRBJ2-2	TGTGCCAGCAGCCACCCAGGCAGGGGCGGCGGGGAGCTGTTTTTT	CASSHPGRGGGELFF
NA	TRBV6-1	NA	TRBJ1-5	TGTGCCAGCAGTGAAAGTGGGAATCAGCCCCAGCATTTT	CASSESGNQPQHF
NA	TRBV7-9	NA	TRBJ2-4	TGTGCCAGCAGCACCGACAGGGGAGGGGGAAGGGCCAAAAACATTCAGTACTTC	CASSTDRGGGRAKNIQYF
NA	TRBV5-8	once	TRBJ2-5	TGTGCCAGCAGCTCACATACAAAAGGGCAAGAGACCCAGTACTTC	CASSSHTKGQETQYF
TRBD1	TRBV19	NA	TRBJ1-1	TGTGCCAGTAGTATAGGACAGGGGATAATCACTGAAGCTTTCTTT	CASSIGQGIITEAFF
NA	TRBV5-1	NA	TRBJ2-7	TGCGCCAGCAGCTTGGTTGGCGGGACGGCTTCCTACGAGCAGTACTTC	CASSLVGGTASYEQYF
TRBD2	TRBV6-6	NA	TRBJ2-5	TGTGCCAGCAGTGGCTCTTGGGGGGGGAGGGAGACCCAGTACTTC	CASSGSWGGRETQYF
NA	TRBV4-3	NA	TRBJ2-5	TGCGCCAGCAGTTCGACCGCCGCCCGGGAGACCCAGTACTTC	CASSSTAARETQYF
NA	TRBV5-1	NA	TRBJ2-5	TGCGCCAGCAGCCCGACAGGACCCCCCGAGACCCAGTACTTC	CASSPTGPPETQYF
NA	TRBV5-1	NA	TRBJ2-3	TGCGCCAGCAGCACCCGGCCCGGGACCACTAGCACAGATACGCAGTATTTT	CASSTRPGTTSTDTQYF
NA	TRBV6-5	NA	TRBJ2-6	TGTGCCAGCAGTTACGCTCAGGCTGGGGCCAACGTCCTGACTTTC	CASSYAQAGANVLTF
TRBD1	TRBV28	NA	TRBJ2-5	TGTGCCAGCACTCCGTCCGGGACAGAAGAGACCCAGTACTTC	CASTPSGTEETQYF
TRBD2	TRBV7-2	NA	TRBJ2-3	TGTGCCAGCAGGGGGAGGGCGGGTAAAGAGGGTACGCAGTATTTT	CASRGRAGKEGTQYF
NA	TRBV5-1	NA	TRBJ1-1	TGCGCCAGCAGCTCGACTTTAACAGGGACCAAGAACACTGAAGCTTTCTTT	CASSSTLTGTKNTEAFF
TRBD2	TRBV10-3	NA	TRBJ2-5	TGTGCCATCAGTGGCGGGACTAGACAAGAGACCCAGTACTTC	CAISGGTRQETQYF
NA	TRBV5-4	NA	TRBJ1-6	TGTGCCAGCAGCTTGGACGGCTCTGGCAATTCACCCCTCCACTTT	CASSLDGSGNSPLHF
NA	TRBV2	NA	TRBJ2-7	TGTGCCAGCAACCTTAGGGGGGGCGAGCAGTACTTC	CASNLRGGEQYF
NA	TRBV7-7	NA	TRBJ2-7	TGTGCTAGCAGCTTATCAAGGAACTCCTACGAGCAGTACTTC	CASSLSRNSYEQYF
TRBD2	TRBV10-3	few	TRBJ2-5	TGTGCCATCAGTAACGGGGGGGCCAAAGAGACCCAGTACTTC	CAISNGGAKETQYF
TRBD2	TRBV28	NA	TRBJ2-5	TGTGCCAGCAGCACGGTAGCGGGGGGGCCATTTAGGTACTTC	CASSTVAGGPFRYF
NA	TRBV19	NA	TRBJ2-1	TGTGCCAGTACCGACGGGGGCTCCTACAATGAGCAGTTCTTC	CASTDGGSYNEQFF
TRBD1	TRBV18	NA	TRBJ1-2	TGTGCCAGCTCTCAGGGGGTCAACTATGGCTACACCTTC	CASSQGVNYGYTF
NA	TRBV6-1	NA	TRBJ2-7	TGTGCCAGCAGTCTACAGGGCGCACCCTACGAGCAGTACTTC	CASSLQGAPYEQYF
NA	TRBV30	few	TRBJ2-4	TGTGCCTGGAGTCCACCGGTATCCAACATTCAGTACTTC	CAWSPPVSNIQYF
NA	TRBV27	NA	TRBJ1-1	TGTGCCAGCAGTCCACAGGTCATGAACACTGAAGCTTTCTTT	CASSPQVMNTEAFF
TRBD1	TRBV6-5	few	TRBJ1-1	TGTGCCAGCAGTTACCGAACAGGGGGCAGGGGAGCTTTCTTT	CASSYRTGGRGAFF
TRBD1	TRBV5-4	NA	TRBJ2-2	TGTGCCAGCAGCACCGACGGACAGGGGACCGGGGAGCTGTTTTTT	CASSTDGQGTGELFF
NA	TRBV30	NA	TRBJ2-1	TGTGCCTGGAGTGTTCACGGAAATGAGCAGTTCTTC	CAWSVHGNEQFF